This T cell receptor beta chain appears in the sequencing data of a study of T-cell reconstitution after alpha-beta-depleted transplantation in children. This clonotype showed up just a few times. The library targeted TCRbeta and was prepared with unique molecular identifiers. TCRdb recomputed calls from the PCR reads with MiXCR, one row per CDR3 protein. This sample has about 500,000 distinct CDR3 sequences; about 33% occur once, and the top ten carry more than 2%. Specimen: PBMCs from the stem cell graft donor, collected from the stem cell graft. The sequence was obtained from a human donor who donated a stem cell graft to a child with aplastic anemia.

CDR3 amino acids: CSAKGEGGYTF. The DNA for the CDR3 is TGCAGCGCAAAGGGTGAAGGGGGCTACACCTTC. This chain joins TRBV29-1 and TRBJ1-2; D gene ambiguous. Germline CDR1 is SQVTM and CDR2 is ANQGSEA. This CDR3 spans 11 amino acids. V lost 7 bases and J lost 8, with 14 bases in between.